These 23 T cell receptor beta chains were all obtained from the same sample, sequenced in a study of cytomegalovirus exposure and HLA in healthy donors. The PCR used 60 Vbeta and 13 Jbeta primers. The assay was immunoSEQ multiplex PCR, and TCRdb's table has in-frame clones only and misses some. The sample yields under 200,000 clones, around two thirds seen once. Sequencing was carried out using PBMCs. These receptors were collected from a man aged 45-60 years in good health and CMV-seronegative.

This rearrangement joins TRBV10-1 to TRBJ2-5, with a weak D call TRBD2 (6 bases). The ends were cut back, 5 bases at V and 4 bases at J, with 17 bases in the middle. The CDR3 has 15 amino acids. Germline CDR1 WNHNN, CDR2 SYGVQD (reference sequence). This CDR3 is CASSFPSLEGETQYF. CDR3 nucleotides: TGCGCCAGCAGTTTCCCCTCACTGGAGGGAGAGACCCAGTACTTC.

The chain carries TRBV4-2 and TRBJ1-2; 7 nucleotides align to TRBD1. Germline CDR1 and CDR2: LGHNA and YNFKEQ. The CDR3 extends over 14 amino acids. V was pared by 7 bases and J by 5 bases, with 10 bases of the junction left unmatched. This chain's CDR3 is CASTQGGGSYGYTF. For the CDR3, the DNA is TGTGCCAGCACCCAGGGGGGTGGATCATATGGCTACACCTTC.

V usage is TRBV18 and J usage is TRBJ2-7, with 7 bases lining up with TRBD1. Germline loops: CDR1 KGHSH, CDR2 LQKENI. This CDR3 has 12 residues. V trimming: 5 bases; J trimming: 6 bases; junction bases outside the gene matches: 4. CDR3 sequence: CASSENRGEQYF. The CDR3 bases are TGTGCCAGCTCAGAAAACAGGGGCGAGCAGTACTTC.

The chain is built from TRBV29-1 and TRBJ2-1; 9 positions match TRBD1. Germline V lookup: CDR1 SQVTM, CDR2 ANQGSEA. The length of the CDR3 is 13 residues. J lost 8 bases, V lost 6 bases, and 8 bases had no gene match. The CDR3 DNA reads as TGCAGCGTCGGCACCGGGACAGGGTATGAGCAGTTCTTC. Translation gives CSVGTGTGYEQFF.

This clone showed up just once. The chain combines TRBV20-1 with TRBJ1-2; D gene unclear. Per the germline V gene, CDR1 is DFQATT and CDR2 is SNEGSKA (reference sequence). The CDR3 consists of 11 residues. V dropped 1 base and J dropped 6 bases, with 6 bases sitting between them. The CDR3 spells CSARGTDGYTF. CDR3 DNA sequence: TGCAGTGCTAGAGGAACGGATGGCTACACCTTC.

V gene TRBV19 combines with J gene TRBJ1-2, with 12 bases identical to TRBD1. There are 16 residues in the CDR3. CDR1 is LNHDA and CDR2 is SQIVND in the germline V gene (reference sequence). V trimming: 4 bases; J trimming: 2 bases; junction bases outside the gene matches: 5. The CDR3 DNA follows: TGTGCCAGTAGTAGGGACAGGGGGCGCGGAAACTATGGCTACACCTTC. Its protein product is CASSRDRGRGNYGYTF.

The chain has TRBV6-5 and TRBJ2-1, with a tentative D call TRBD1 (6 bases). With 6 bases removed from V and 0 bases from J, the gap between germline ends came to 12 bases. This CDR3 is 15 amino acids long. The germline V gene has CDR1 MNHEY and CDR2 SVGAGI. The CDR3 bases are TGTGCCAGCAGCTACGACAGGAGCTCCTACAATGAGCAGTTCTTC. Encoded protein: CASSYDRSSYNEQFF.

The V gene is TRBV5-1, the J gene TRBJ1-4; no definite D call. Germline V gene data show CDR1 as SGHRS and CDR2 as YFSETQ. The CDR3 length is 18 residues. Trimming pared 0 bases from V and 7 bases from J, leaving 22 bases between. CDR3: CASSLAGPNSIRGEKLFF. For the CDR3, the DNA is TGCGCCAGCAGCTTGGCCGGCCCCAATTCGATTCGGGGTGAAAAACTGTTTTTT.

The gene calls are TRBV19 and TRBJ1-6, with D perhaps TRBD1 (6 bases). Germline V gives CDR1 LNHDA, CDR2 SQIVND (reference sequence). V was shortened by 7 bases and J by 7 bases, with 26 bases between the two germline ends. There are 18 residues in the CDR3. The CDR3 nucleotides are TGTGCCAGTATCTCTATTTGGGGGGGGGCGACGGAAAATTCACCCCTCCACTTT. The encoded protein is CASISIWGGATENSPLHF. The variable domain in full, with the rest retrieved from reference TRBV19 and TRBJ1-6, is DGGITQSPKYLFRKEGQNVTLSCEQNLNHDAMYWYRQDPGQGLRLIYYSQIVNDFQKGDIAEGYSVSREKKESFPLTVTSAQKNPTAFYLCASISIWGGATENSPLHFGNGTRLTVT.

The rearrangement joins TRBV25-1 to TRBJ1-2; D call uncertain. With 2 bases removed from V and 4 bases from J, the gap between germline ends came to 8 bases. The V gene's germline CDR1 is MGHDK and CDR2 SYGVNS. CDR3 length equals 13 residues. The chain's CDR3 is CASSEAARYGYTF. The CDR3 region has the DNA TGTGCCAGCAGTGAAGCGGCCCGCTATGGCTACACCTTC.

The rearrangement joins TRBV10-3 to TRBJ1-4, with D unclear. Trimming pared 3 bases from V and 5 bases from J, leaving 4 bases between. The CDR3 consists of 12 residues. Per germline, CDR1 ENHRY and CDR2 SYGVKD. The CDR3 bases are TGTGCCATCAGTGACCTAAATGAAAAACTGTTTTTT. Amino acids: CAISDLNEKLFF.

This clone has a handful of counts. The chain joins TRBV28 to TRBJ1-3; 7 bases are shared with TRBD1. Trimming took 3 bases from V and 0 from J; bases not matched to a gene: 2. The CDR3 has 15 residues. From germline, CDR1 is MDHEN and CDR2 SYDVKM. The CDR3 protein is CASSLTGSSGNTIYF. The CDR3 coding sequence is TGTGCCAGCAGTTTGACAGGGAGCTCTGGAAACACCATATATTTT.

The chain joins TRBV5-4 to TRBJ2-1; TRBD1 matches at 7 bases. Germline values: CDR1 SGHNT, CDR2 YYREEE (reference sequence). This CDR3 contains 16 residues. After removal of 3 bases from V and 5 bases from J, the junction contained 11 bases not matched to a gene. DNA for the CDR3: TGTGCCAGCAGCTCGAGGTCCAGAACAGGGGACAATGAGCAGTTCTTC. Protein product: CASSSRSRTGDNEQFF.

In this sample, this clone turned up a few times. This CDR3 reads CASSSTFRQADTQYF. In nucleotides, the CDR3 is TGTGCCAGCAGCTCGACATTTCGGCAGGCAGATACGCAGTATTTT. The chain recombines TRBV7-6 with TRBJ2-3; no reliable D call. Trimming left V 4 bases short and J 4 bases short, with 15 bases between. Germline values: CDR1 SGHVS, CDR2 FNYEAQ. CDR3 length equals 15 residues.

This clone has more than one count but fewer than ten. CDR3 sequence reads: CASSERSNTGELFF. DNA of the CDR3: TGTGCCAGCAGTGAACGGTCGAACACCGGGGAGCTGTTTTTT. The chain links TRBV2 to TRBJ2-2, with D uncertain. CDR1 and CDR2 from the germline V gene are SNHLY and FYNNEI. The CDR3 spans 14 residues. Trimming shortened V by 2 bases and J by 0 bases, and 4 bases separated the two germline ends.

The CDR3, as DNA: TGTGCCACCAGCAGAGGCGGGGCAGAAGGGGCCAACGTCCTGACTTTC. It yields the protein CATSRGGAEGANVLTF. This sequence joins TRBV15 and TRBJ2-6; tentative D call: TRBD2 (6 bases). CDR3 length: 16 amino acids. CDR1 and CDR2 from the germline V gene are LNHNV and YYDKDF (reference sequence). The V end lost 1 base, the J end lost 4 bases, and 11 bases lay between the germline ends.

The chain couples TRBV2 to TRBJ1-2; D is possibly TRBD1 (5 bases). This CDR3 is 12 amino acids long. Germline V gene sequence: CDR1 SNHLY, CDR2 FYNNEI. V was clipped by 6 bases and J by 4 bases, with 9 bases between them. In nucleotides, the CDR3 is TGTGCCAGCAGCCGACAGAGCTATGGCTACACCTTC. It is translated as CASSRQSYGYTF. Variable domain in full (rest from reference TRBV2 and TRBJ1-2): EPEVTQTPSHQVTQMGQEVILRCVPISNHLYFYWYRQILGQKVEFLVSFYNNEISEKSEIFDDQFSVERPDGSNFTLKIRSTKLEDSAMYFCASSRQSYGYTFGSGTRLTVV.

This clone was picked up a small number of times. The V call is TRBV27, the J call TRBJ2-3, with a weak D call TRBD2 (6 bases). Germline V gene lookup returns CDR1 MNHEY and CDR2 SMNVEV (reference sequence). V lost 5 bases to trimming and J lost 1 base, with 16 bases between them. There are 16 residues in the CDR3. The CDR3 bases are TGTGCCAGCAGTGGCTTAGCGGTGGAAGGCACAGATACGCAGTATTTT. This gives the protein CASSGLAVEGTDTQYF.

The chain couples TRBV7-8 to TRBJ2-1; D may be TRBD1 (5 bases). V gave up 0 bases and J gave up 3 bases, with 12 bases separating them. The CDR3 consists of 16 residues. In germline, CDR1 is SGHVS, CDR2 FQNEAQ. CDR3 sequence reads: CASSLAGVPLYNEQFF. The CDR3 DNA follows: TGTGCCAGCAGCTTAGCAGGGGTTCCTCTCTACAATGAGCAGTTCTTC.

The chain is built from TRBV9 and TRBJ1-3; TRBD1 might be the D (5 bases). The CDR3 loop spans 15 amino acids. V was clipped by 0 bases and J by 4 bases, with 11 bases between them. Germline-derived CDR1 and CDR2 are SGDLS and YYNGEE. The CDR3 spells CASSVGSGPGNTIYF. The CDR3 DNA follows: TGTGCCAGCAGCGTAGGATCAGGGCCCGGAAACACCATATATTTT.

This chain joins TRBV7-6 and TRBJ2-3; a possible D gene is TRBD2 (5 bases). The CDR3 covers 18 residues. The V end was cut by 2 bases, the J end by 5 bases, with 23 bases between. Germline V gives CDR1 SGHVS, CDR2 FNYEAQ. CDR3 nucleotides: TGTGCCAGCAGCTTAAGGGCCCCGGACTCTTCGGCAGTAGATACGCAGTATTTT. Translating it yields CASSLRAPDSSAVDTQYF.

The rearrangement uses TRBV7-8 and TRBJ2-1; 9 positions match TRBD2. J was trimmed by 0 bases and V by 0 bases; bases with no gene match: 15. Germline V lookup: CDR1 SGHVS, CDR2 FQNEAQ. There are 21 residues in the CDR3. The CDR3 loop is CASSLAGRRGGPPSSYNEQFF. CDR3 in DNA: TGTGCCAGCAGCTTAGCAGGAAGGCGGGGGGGCCCCCCGAGCTCCTACAATGAGCAGTTCTTC.

The rearrangement links TRBV5-1 to TRBJ1-4, with a weak D call TRBD1 (6 bases). V was clipped by 1 base and J by 0 bases, with 10 bases between them. The CDR3 consists of 16 residues. Germline values: CDR1 SGHRS, CDR2 YFSETQ. CDR3 coding DNA: TGCGCCAGCAGCTTGCTCGACAGGACAACTAATGAAAAACTGTTTTTT. Translation gives CASSLLDRTTNEKLFF. Supplemented by reference TRBV5-1 and TRBJ1-4, the full variable domain reads KAGVTQTPRYLIKTRGQQVTLSCSPISGHRSVSWYQQTPGQGLQFLFEYFSETQRNKGNFPGRFSGRQFSNSRSEMNVSTLELGDSALYLCASSLLDRTTNEKLFFGSGTQLSVL.